Shown below are 13 T cell receptor beta chains from a single sample sequenced in a study of OX40 agonist ivuxolimab in advanced cancers. Data came from immunoSEQ multiplex PCR; TCRdb stores just in-frame clones and leaves some out. The table shows some 100,000 clones, with just over 85% occurring only once. The input for sequencing was CD4+ or CD8+ T cells sorted from blood, taken in a trial of the OX40 agonist ivuxolimab. The receptor set was obtained from an adult with an advanced solid tumor such as melanoma, head and neck, liver or kidney cancer.

V and J are TRBV19 and TRBJ2-1, with a weak D call TRBD2 (6 bases). CDR1 and CDR2 (germline): LNHDA, SQIVND (reference sequence). V lost 7 bases and J lost 0, with 10 bases in between. The CDR3 contains 14 residues. The CDR3 here is CASTRRDSYNEQFF. DNA of the CDR3: TGTGCCAGTACCCGGCGGGACTCCTACAATGAGCAGTTCTTC.

This clone was detected once. The CDR3 nucleotides read TGTGCCAGCAGCTTGGTCGAGACAGATACGCAGTATTTT. As protein: CASSLVETDTQYF. The genes are TRBV5-6 and TRBJ2-3, with no clear D. The CDR3 extends over 13 amino acids. Germline V gene data show CDR1 as SGHDT and CDR2 as YYEEEE. V lost 0 bases to trimming and J lost 3 bases, with 5 bases between them.

The J gene is TRBJ2-3, the V gene TRBV30; D not certain. Trimming left V 3 bases short and J 7 bases short, with 8 bases between. This CDR3 contains 11 residues. Germline values: CDR1 GTSNPN, CDR2 SVGIG (reference sequence). CDR3 sequence (DNA): TGTGCCTGGAGCCAAGGTTATACGCAGTATTTT. Its protein product is CAWSQGYTQYF.

On this clone itself: Different DNA sequences within this sample yield the same CDR3. The chain has TRBV28 and TRBJ1-2, with D maybe TRBD1 (6 bases). Trimming pared 6 bases from V and 2 bases from J, leaving 10 bases between. From germline, CDR1 is MDHEN and CDR2 SYDVKM. The CDR3 sequence is 13 residues long. The DNA for the CDR3 is TGTGCCAGCAGCCCCACAGGGAACTATGGCTACACCTTC. It translates to CASSPTGNYGYTF.

The genes are TRBV10-3 and TRBJ1-5; 7 positions agree with TRBD1. V was pared by 2 bases and J by 6 bases, with 10 bases of the junction left unmatched. Per the germline V gene, CDR1 is ENHRY and CDR2 is SYGVKD. This CDR3 is built from 16 residues. The CDR3, as DNA: TGTGCCATCAGTGAGAATCCCGACAGGGAGGGTCAGCCCCAGCATTTT. Translation: CAISENPDREGQPQHF.

This chain uses TRBV6-1 with TRBJ2-1; 10 bases align to TRBD2. There are 16 residues in the CDR3. V was pared by 2 bases and J by 1 base, with 2 bases of the junction left unmatched. CDR1 MNHNS and CDR2 SASEGT come from the germline V gene. The CDR3 here is CASSERTSGSYNEQFF. The CDR3 bases are TGTGCCAGCAGTGAAAGGACTAGCGGATCCTACAATGAGCAGTTCTTC.

The chain uses TRBV9 and TRBJ2-1; weak D call: TRBD2 (5 bases). In germline, CDR1 is SGDLS, CDR2 YYNGEE. V lost 4 bases to trimming and J lost 5 bases, with 16 bases between them. This CDR3 comprises 15 residues. Written as DNA, the CDR3 is TGTGCCAGCAGCCCAACACCTAGAGCGGACAATGAGCAGTTCTTC. Translated: CASSPTPRADNEQFF.

The rearrangement uses TRBV29-1 and TRBJ2-7, with a tentative D call TRBD1 (6 bases). The CDR3 has 14 residues. The V end lost 6 bases, the J end lost 1 base, and 16 bases lay between the germline ends. Per germline, CDR1 SQVTM and CDR2 ANQGSEA. In DNA, the CDR3 is TGCAGCGTGAGGGCAGGGGCAGGGTCCTACGAGCAGTACTTC. Translated, it gives CSVRAGAGSYEQYF.

The CDR3 sequence is CASSFTGSGANVLTF. The CDR3 coding sequence is TGCGCCAGCAGCTTTACCGGGTCTGGGGCCAACGTCCTGACTTTC. The chain employs TRBV5-1 and TRBJ2-6; D call uncertain. Trimming removed 2 bases at V and 1 base at J, with 7 bases between. The CDR3 is made up of 15 amino acids. The germline CDR1 and CDR2 sequences are SGHRS and YFSETQ.

V usage is TRBV7-9 and J usage is TRBJ2-3; D unclear. V lost 5 bases and J 0 bases, leaving 9 bases between the germline ends. The CDR3 length is 14 residues. The V gene's germline CDR1 is SEHNR and CDR2 FQNEAQ (reference sequence). CDR3 in amino acids: CASSPPGSTDTQYF. The CDR3 coding sequence is TGTGCCAGCAGCCCCCCCGGTAGCACAGATACGCAGTATTTT.

This clone showed up just a few times. The chain recombines TRBV7-3 with TRBJ1-5, with D unclear. V was pared by 8 bases and J by 6 bases, with 14 bases between. The germline CDR1 and CDR2 sequences are SGHTA and FQGTGA. The CDR3 is 13 residues long. This CDR3 reads CASALLGGQPQHF. Written as DNA, the CDR3 is TGTGCCAGCGCGCTGCTTGGAGGTCAGCCCCAGCATTTT.

The V call is TRBV28, the J call TRBJ2-1; tentatively, D is TRBD2 (5 bases). Trimming left V 5 bases short and J 6 bases short, with 14 bases between. The CDR3 is 14 amino acids. Germline CDR1 is MDHEN and CDR2 is SYDVKM. The CDR3 region is CASSLQPSRNEQFF. The CDR3 DNA sequence: TGTGCCAGCAGTCTACAACCTAGCCGCAATGAGCAGTTCTTC.

The CDR3 coding sequence is TGTGCCAGCACTCTAAAGGGACGGCGGCCTAGCGGGCGAACAAGGAGCTCCTACGAGCAGTACTTC. As protein: CASTLKGRRPSGRTRSSYEQYF. The V and J genes are TRBV7-3 and TRBJ2-7; 8 bases map to TRBD2. V was clipped by 7 bases and J by 0 bases; unmatched bases: 29. The length of the CDR3 is 22 residues. Germline lookup yields CDR1 SGHTA and CDR2 FQGTGA.